The T cell receptor (beta chain) described here comes from a study of cytomegalovirus exposure and HLA in healthy donors. General study results and limits: The study flagged around 150 TCR beta chains as cytomegalovirus-associated. Reports indicate that TCR beta sequences accurately predicted the HLA-A and HLA-B alleles of most subjects.

The V gene end was trimmed by 5 bases and the J gene end by 4 bases; junction bases not matched to a gene: 10. The germline V gene has CDR1 MGHRA and CDR2 YSYEKL. This CDR3 is 15 amino acids long. A multiplex PCR was run with 60 Vbeta primers and 13 Jbeta primers. Generated by immunoSEQ multiplex PCR, the TCRdb table keeps only in-frame clones and is missing some. The data contain about 160,000 clones, 75% of them singletons. As for this clone: Its specificity is not known.

The source of this sequence is a woman between 50 and 59 years old in good health and CMV-seropositive. The sequenced sample was PBMCs. The chain links TRBV4-1 to TRBJ2-7; 8 bases are shared with TRBD2. The CDR3 region is CASSVNGGASYEQYF. The CDR3 DNA sequence: TGCGCCAGCAGCGTGAACGGGGGGGCGTCATACGAGCAGTACTTC.